The present TCR beta chain was sequenced within a study of T cells in localized non-small cell lung cancer. The CDR3 covers 16 residues. The germline V gene has CDR1 MNHEY and CDR2 SVGAGI. The trim removed 4 bases at V and 0 bases at J, leaving 8 bases unmatched. The study, taken as a whole, reports: Because sequencing included only one region (of the tumor), heterogeneity remains possible. The appearance of a median roughly 53 of the top 100 tumor clones was seen in adjacent lung. Uninvolved adjacent lung showed the highest T cell clonality, exceeding tumor. There was an association of higher blood T cell density with longer overall survival.

Sequenced by immunoSEQ multiplex PCR; TCRdb stores in-frame clones only, minus some. The table has about 59,000 clones, around nine tenths seen once. Remarks on this clone: Its target is not known.

The J gene is TRBJ2-7, the V gene TRBV6-5, with 8 bases aligning to TRBD2. This sequence originates from a man between 40 and 70 years old with stage I squamous cell lung carcinoma. This specimen was peripheral blood, taken before any cancer treatment. This CDR3 is CASSFGREALSYEQYF. DNA of the CDR3: TGTGCCAGCAGTTTCGGGCGGGAGGCCCTCTCCTACGAGCAGTACTTC.